One sample yielded the 20 T cell receptor beta chains listed below, sequenced in a study of blood T cell repertoires in COVID-19. Profiling relied on immunoSEQ multiplex PCR, and the TCRdb table lists in-frame clones only, not all of them. Here the sample spans about 330,000 clones, 80% to 90% being singletons. The source material was PBMCs or T cells enriched from blood (not recorded which). All receptors derive from a man younger than 40 who had recovered from COVID-19.

The rearrangement uses TRBV5-1 and TRBJ2-7; the D gene is possibly TRBD1 (5 bases). V gave up 5 bases and J gave up 0 bases, with 15 bases separating them. Germline lookup yields CDR1 SGHRS and CDR2 YFSETQ. The length of the CDR3 is 15 residues. CDR3 sequence: CASSPQGDSSYEQYF. The CDR3 DNA is TGCGCCAGCAGTCCCCAGGGCGACTCCTCCTACGAGCAGTACTTC.

Of note for this clone: Other DNA sequences from this sample encode an identical CDR3 as well. The CDR3 sequence is CASSQGTGENTIYF. In DNA, the CDR3 is TGCGCCAGCAGTCAAGGGACAGGGGAAAACACCATATATTTT. The chain recombines TRBV5-1 with TRBJ1-3, with TRBD1 identical over 10 bases. The CDR3 is made up of 14 amino acids. Looked up from germline, CDR1 is SGHRS and CDR2 is YFSETQ. J was trimmed by 6 bases and V by 5 bases; bases with no gene match: 5.

This clone was seen only a few times. The gene calls are TRBV5-1 and TRBJ2-1; a possible D gene is TRBD1 (5 bases). Germline values: CDR1 SGHRS, CDR2 YFSETQ. The length of the CDR3 is 14 residues. Trimming left V 4 bases short and J 12 bases short, with 20 bases between. Here the CDR3 reads CASSPQTALGLQFF. In nucleotides, the CDR3 is TGCGCCAGCAGCCCCCAGACAGCCCTTGGATTGCAGTTCTTC.

V gene TRBV10-2 combines with J gene TRBJ2-1; 8 bases align to TRBD1. The CDR3 consists of 12 residues. The V gene end was trimmed by 2 bases and the J gene end by 15 bases; junction bases not matched to a gene: 6. Germline V gene lookup returns CDR1 WSHSY and CDR2 SAAADI. CDR3 in DNA: TGCGCCAGCAGTGAGCGGACAGGGCTCCCGTTCTTC. Residues: CASSERTGLPFF.

The genes are TRBV11-3 and TRBJ2-7; 8 bases agree with TRBD1. Per germline, CDR1 SGHNT and CDR2 YENEEA. This CDR3 region has 15 residues. Losses at the gene ends were 3 bases for V and 0 bases for J; bases not matched to a gene: 4. The CDR3 DNA reads TGTGCCAGCAGCTTCTCAGGACAGGGCTCCTACGAGCAGTACTTC. This sequence encodes CASSFSGQGSYEQYF.

The chain is built from TRBV28 and TRBJ2-7; 7 positions agree with TRBD2. Germline CDR1 reads MDHEN; CDR2 reads SYDVKM. The V and J ends lost 6 bases and 2 bases, in that order; junction bases with no gene match: 7. The CDR3 sequence is 14 residues long. Written as DNA, the CDR3 is TGTGCCAGCAGGCCATCGGGGGGAACCTACGAGCAGTACTTC. It translates to CASRPSGGTYEQYF.

The V and J genes are TRBV10-3 and TRBJ2-7; 7 bases line up with TRBD1. Trimming removed 4 bases from V and 4 bases from J; junction bases left unmatched: 1. CDR3 size: 12 residues. CDR1 and CDR2 (germline): ENHRY, SYGVKD. The CDR3 here is CAISGQGYEQYF. Here the CDR3 DNA reads TGTGCCATCAGTGGACAGGGTTACGAGCAGTACTTC.

This clone was counted a single time. V is TRBV19 and J is TRBJ1-2, with 12 bases aligning to TRBD1. Trimming took 2 bases from V and 4 from J; bases not matched to a gene: 2. There are 15 residues in the CDR3. Germline-derived CDR1 and CDR2 are LNHDA and SQIVND (reference sequence). This chain's CDR3 is CASSITGQGAYGYTF. The CDR3 nucleotides are TGTGCCAGTAGTATAACGGGACAGGGGGCCTATGGCTACACCTTC. The variable domain in full, completed from reference TRBV19 and TRBJ1-2, reads DGGITQSPKYLFRKEGQNVTLSCEQNLNHDAMYWYRQDPGQGLRLIYYSQIVNDFQKGDIAEGYSVSREKKESFPLTVTSAQKNPTAFYLCASSITGQGAYGYTFGSGTRLTVV.

V and J are TRBV30 and TRBJ2-5; D perhaps matches TRBD2 (5 bases). Trimming stripped 2 bases from V and 5 bases from J, with 15 bases between. Germline V gene data show CDR1 as GTSNPN and CDR2 as SVGIG (reference sequence). The CDR3 loop spans 14 amino acids. The CDR3 loop is CAWSSRGFAETQYF. For the CDR3, the DNA is TGTGCCTGGAGTTCCCGGGGTTTTGCTGAGACCCAGTACTTC.

The V and J genes are TRBV19 and TRBJ2-2; D gene ambiguous. V dropped 3 bases and J dropped 1 base, with 12 bases sitting between them. The CDR3 consists of 16 residues. Germline CDR1 is LNHDA and CDR2 is SQIVND (reference sequence). CDR3 region: CASSIFASVNTGELFF. CDR3 in DNA: TGTGCCAGTAGTATTTTCGCGTCGGTGAACACCGGGGAGCTGTTTTTT.

This clone came up once. V usage is TRBV4-2 and J usage is TRBJ2-1; tentative D call: TRBD2 (5 bases). From germline, CDR1 is LGHNA and CDR2 YNFKEQ. Trimming removed 0 bases at V and 4 bases at J, with 7 bases between. CDR3 length: 14 residues. The CDR3 loop is CASSQDRRYNEQFF. In DNA form, the CDR3 reads TGTGCCAGCAGCCAAGATCGGAGGTACAATGAGCAGTTCTTC.

The rearrangement links TRBV7-9 to TRBJ2-3; TRBD2 agrees at 10 bases. CDR3 length equals 16 residues. J gave up 4 bases and V 4 bases, and 8 bases lay outside the gene matches. Germline values: CDR1 SEHNR, CDR2 FQNEAQ (reference sequence). The DNA of the CDR3 is TGTGCCAGCAGCTCCCTCCTAGCGGGGGTTGCAGATACGCAGTATTTT. Its protein product is CASSSLLAGVADTQYF.

V and J are TRBV5-4 and TRBJ2-2, with 7 positions matching TRBD1. CDR1 and CDR2 (germline): SGHNT, YYREEE (reference sequence). Trimming took 0 bases from V and 1 from J; bases not matched to a gene: 6. CDR3 size: 17 residues. CDR3 sequence: CASSLETGFGNTGELFF. DNA of the CDR3: TGTGCCAGCAGCTTGGAGACAGGGTTTGGGAACACCGGGGAGCTGTTTTTT.

This sequence joins TRBV19 and TRBJ1-1; 10 bases agree with TRBD1. The CDR3 runs 15 residues. Per the germline V gene, CDR1 is LNHDA and CDR2 is SQIVND (reference sequence). Losses at the gene ends were 6 bases for V and 7 bases for J; bases not matched to a gene: 11. The CDR3 loop is CASRGPGQGTGEAFF. In DNA form, the CDR3 reads TGTGCCAGTAGAGGGCCGGGACAGGGGACGGGTGAAGCTTTCTTT.

The sample holds one count of this clone. The V call is TRBV6-5, the J call TRBJ1-3; TRBD1 matches 7 bases. V dropped 5 bases and J dropped 0; count of bases not matched to a gene: 4. The CDR3 extends over 15 amino acids. CDR1 MNHEY and CDR2 SVGAGI come from the germline V gene. The CDR3 reads CASSPGTDSGNTIYF. The CDR3 nucleotides read TGTGCCAGCAGTCCCGGGACAGACTCTGGAAACACCATATATTTT.

The chain joins TRBV10-2 to TRBJ2-3, with 10 bases lining up with TRBD2. Germline lookup yields CDR1 WSHSY and CDR2 SAAADI. This CDR3 region has 15 residues. Losses at the gene ends were 2 bases for V and 7 bases for J; bases not matched to a gene: 6. CDR3 in amino acids: CASSESGGALYTQYF. The CDR3 region has the DNA TGCGCCAGCAGTGAGAGCGGGGGGGCCTTATATACGCAGTATTTT.

Of note for this clone: A much larger clone differs from this one at a single base, so this may be a read error. The chain carries TRBV12-3 or TRBV12-4 and TRBJ2-7; 9 bases align to TRBD1. The CDR3 sequence is 13 residues long. Losses at the gene ends were 5 bases for V and 3 bases for J; bases not matched to a gene: 2. The DNA of the CDR3 is TGTGCCAGCAGTCTGACAGGGGGCTACGAGCAGTACTTC. Its translation is CASSLTGGYEQYF.

The chain combines TRBV2 with TRBJ2-6, with 8 nucleotides matching TRBD2. In germline, CDR1 is SNHLY, CDR2 FYNNEI. The length of the CDR3 is 16 residues. V shed 6 bases and J 4 bases; nucleotides not matched to a gene: 8. CDR3 amino acids: CASRDASGLGANVLTF. In DNA, the CDR3 is TGTGCCAGCAGGGACGCTAGCGGGCTCGGGGCCAACGTCCTGACTTTC.

The sample holds a few counts of this clone. In DNA form, the CDR3 reads TGTGCCAGCAGTTTATCCCGGGGGAATCAGCCCCAGCATTTT. Translation: CASSLSRGNQPQHF. The chain carries TRBV27 and TRBJ1-5; the D gene is possibly TRBD1 (5 bases). The CDR3 covers 14 residues. Trimming stripped 0 bases from V and 4 bases from J, with 7 bases between. CDR1 is MNHEY and CDR2 is SMNVEV in the germline V gene (reference sequence).

The CDR3 spells CASSLPGQGDEKLFF. CDR3 DNA: TGTGCCAGCAGCCTCCCGGGACAGGGTGATGAAAAACTGTTTTTT. The V call is TRBV5-6, the J call TRBJ1-4, with TRBD1 identical over 9 bases. Germline V gene data show CDR1 as SGHDT and CDR2 as YYEEEE. The CDR3 consists of 15 residues. V dropped 4 bases and J dropped 6; count of bases not matched to a gene: 7.